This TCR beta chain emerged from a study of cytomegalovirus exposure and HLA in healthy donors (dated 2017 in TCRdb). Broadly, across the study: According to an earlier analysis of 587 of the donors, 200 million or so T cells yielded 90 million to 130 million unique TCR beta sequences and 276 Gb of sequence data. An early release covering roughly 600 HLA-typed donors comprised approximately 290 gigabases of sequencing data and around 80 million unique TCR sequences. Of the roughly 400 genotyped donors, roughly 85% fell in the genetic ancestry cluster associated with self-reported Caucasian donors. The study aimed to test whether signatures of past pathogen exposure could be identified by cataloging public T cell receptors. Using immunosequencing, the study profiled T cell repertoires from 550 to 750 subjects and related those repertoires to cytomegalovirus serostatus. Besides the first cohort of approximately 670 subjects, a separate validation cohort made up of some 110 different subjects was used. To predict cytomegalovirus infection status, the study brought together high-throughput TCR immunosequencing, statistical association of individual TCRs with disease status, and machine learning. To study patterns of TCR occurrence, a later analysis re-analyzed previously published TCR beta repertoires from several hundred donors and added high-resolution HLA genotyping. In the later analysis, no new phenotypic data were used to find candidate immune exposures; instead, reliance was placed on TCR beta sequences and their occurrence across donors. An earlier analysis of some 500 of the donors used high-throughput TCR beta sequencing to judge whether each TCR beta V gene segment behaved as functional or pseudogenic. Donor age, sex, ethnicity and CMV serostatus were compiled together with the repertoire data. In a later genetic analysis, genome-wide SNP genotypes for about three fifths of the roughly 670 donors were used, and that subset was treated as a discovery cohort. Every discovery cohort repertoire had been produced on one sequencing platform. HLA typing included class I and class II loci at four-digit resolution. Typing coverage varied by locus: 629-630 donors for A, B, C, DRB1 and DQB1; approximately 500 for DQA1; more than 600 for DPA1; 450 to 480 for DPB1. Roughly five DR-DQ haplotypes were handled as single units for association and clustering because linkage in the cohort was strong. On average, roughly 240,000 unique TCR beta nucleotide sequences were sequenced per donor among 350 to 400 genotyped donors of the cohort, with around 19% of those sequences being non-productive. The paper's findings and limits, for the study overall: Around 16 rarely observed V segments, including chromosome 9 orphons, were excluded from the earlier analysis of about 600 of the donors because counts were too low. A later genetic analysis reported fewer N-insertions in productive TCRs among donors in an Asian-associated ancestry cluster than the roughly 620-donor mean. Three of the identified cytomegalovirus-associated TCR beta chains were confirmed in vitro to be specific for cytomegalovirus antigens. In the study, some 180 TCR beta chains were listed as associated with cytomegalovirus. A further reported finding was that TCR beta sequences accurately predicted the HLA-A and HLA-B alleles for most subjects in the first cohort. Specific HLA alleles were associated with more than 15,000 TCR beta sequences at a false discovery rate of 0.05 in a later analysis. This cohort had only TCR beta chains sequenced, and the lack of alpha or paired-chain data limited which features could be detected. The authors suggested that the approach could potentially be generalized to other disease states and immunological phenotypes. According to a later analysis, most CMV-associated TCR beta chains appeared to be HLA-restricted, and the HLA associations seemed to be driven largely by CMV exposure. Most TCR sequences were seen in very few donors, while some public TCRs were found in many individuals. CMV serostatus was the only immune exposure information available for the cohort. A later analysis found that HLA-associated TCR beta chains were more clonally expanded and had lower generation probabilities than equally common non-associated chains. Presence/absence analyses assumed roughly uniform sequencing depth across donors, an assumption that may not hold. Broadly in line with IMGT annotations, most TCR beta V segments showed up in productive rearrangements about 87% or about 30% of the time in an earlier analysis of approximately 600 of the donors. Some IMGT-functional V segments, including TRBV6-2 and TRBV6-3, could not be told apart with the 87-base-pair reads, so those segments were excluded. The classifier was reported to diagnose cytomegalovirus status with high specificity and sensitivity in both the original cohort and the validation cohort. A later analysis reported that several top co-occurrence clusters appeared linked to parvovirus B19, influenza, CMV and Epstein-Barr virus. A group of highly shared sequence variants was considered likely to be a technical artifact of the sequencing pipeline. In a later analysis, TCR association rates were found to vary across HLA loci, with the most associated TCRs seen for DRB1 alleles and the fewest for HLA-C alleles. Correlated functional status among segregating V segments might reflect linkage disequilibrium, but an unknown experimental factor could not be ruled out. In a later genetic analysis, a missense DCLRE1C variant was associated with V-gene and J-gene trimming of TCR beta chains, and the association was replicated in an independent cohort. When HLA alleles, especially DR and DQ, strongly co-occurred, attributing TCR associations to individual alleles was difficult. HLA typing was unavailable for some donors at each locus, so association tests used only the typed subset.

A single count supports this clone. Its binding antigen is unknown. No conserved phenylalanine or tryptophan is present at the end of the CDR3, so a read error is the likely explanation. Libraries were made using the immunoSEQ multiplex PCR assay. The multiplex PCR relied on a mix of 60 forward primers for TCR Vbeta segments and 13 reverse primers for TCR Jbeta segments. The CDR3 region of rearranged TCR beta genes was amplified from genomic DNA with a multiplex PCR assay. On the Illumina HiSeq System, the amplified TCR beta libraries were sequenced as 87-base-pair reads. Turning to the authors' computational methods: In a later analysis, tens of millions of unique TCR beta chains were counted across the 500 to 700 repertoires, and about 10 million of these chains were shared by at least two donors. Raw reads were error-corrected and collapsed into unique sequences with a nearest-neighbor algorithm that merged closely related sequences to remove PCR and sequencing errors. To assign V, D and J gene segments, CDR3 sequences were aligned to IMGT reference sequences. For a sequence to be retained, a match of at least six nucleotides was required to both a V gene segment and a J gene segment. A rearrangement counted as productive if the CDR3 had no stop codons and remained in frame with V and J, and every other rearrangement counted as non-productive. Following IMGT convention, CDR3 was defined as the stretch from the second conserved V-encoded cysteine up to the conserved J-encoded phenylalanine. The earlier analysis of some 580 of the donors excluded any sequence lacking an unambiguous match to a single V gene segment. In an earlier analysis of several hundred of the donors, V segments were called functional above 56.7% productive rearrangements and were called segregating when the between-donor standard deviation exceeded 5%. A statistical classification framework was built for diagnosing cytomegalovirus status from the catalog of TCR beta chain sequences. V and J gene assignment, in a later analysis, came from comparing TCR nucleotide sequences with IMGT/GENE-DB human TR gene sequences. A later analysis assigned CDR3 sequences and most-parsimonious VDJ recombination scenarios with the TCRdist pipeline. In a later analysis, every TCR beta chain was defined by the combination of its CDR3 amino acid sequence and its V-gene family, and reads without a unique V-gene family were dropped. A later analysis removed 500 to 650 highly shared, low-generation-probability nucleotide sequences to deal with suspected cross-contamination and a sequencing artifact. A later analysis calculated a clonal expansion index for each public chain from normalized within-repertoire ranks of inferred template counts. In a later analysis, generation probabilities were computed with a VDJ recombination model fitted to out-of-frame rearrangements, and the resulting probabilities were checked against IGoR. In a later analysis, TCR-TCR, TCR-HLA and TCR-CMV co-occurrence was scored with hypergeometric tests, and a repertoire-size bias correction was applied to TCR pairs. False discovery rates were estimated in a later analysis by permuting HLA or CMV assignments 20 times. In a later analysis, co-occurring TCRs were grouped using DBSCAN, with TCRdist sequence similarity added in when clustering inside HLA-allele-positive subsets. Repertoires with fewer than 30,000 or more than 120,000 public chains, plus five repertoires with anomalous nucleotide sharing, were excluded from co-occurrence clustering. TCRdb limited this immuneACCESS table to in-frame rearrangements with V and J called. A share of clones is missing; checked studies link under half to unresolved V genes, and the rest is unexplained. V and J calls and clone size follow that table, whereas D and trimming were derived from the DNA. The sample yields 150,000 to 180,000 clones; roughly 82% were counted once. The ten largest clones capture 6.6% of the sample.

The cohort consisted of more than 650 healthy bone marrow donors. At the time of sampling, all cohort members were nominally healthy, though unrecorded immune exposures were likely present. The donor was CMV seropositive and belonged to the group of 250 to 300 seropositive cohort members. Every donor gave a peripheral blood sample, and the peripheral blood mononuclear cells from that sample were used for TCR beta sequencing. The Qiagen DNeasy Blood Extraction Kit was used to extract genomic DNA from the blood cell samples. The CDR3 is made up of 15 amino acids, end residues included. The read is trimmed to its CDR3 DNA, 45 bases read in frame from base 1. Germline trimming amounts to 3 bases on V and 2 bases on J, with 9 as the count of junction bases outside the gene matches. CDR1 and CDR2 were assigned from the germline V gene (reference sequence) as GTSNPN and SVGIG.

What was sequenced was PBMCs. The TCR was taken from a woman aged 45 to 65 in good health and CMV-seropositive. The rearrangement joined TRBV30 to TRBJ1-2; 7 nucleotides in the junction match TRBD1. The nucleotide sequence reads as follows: TGTGCCTGGAGCCCTACAGGGGCACCCAACTATGGCTACACCCTC. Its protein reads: CAWSPTGAPNYGYTL.